This entry lists 25 T cell receptor beta chains sequenced from one sample in a study of Graves' ophthalmopathy and Graves' hyperthyroidism. Investigators amplified TCR beta CDR3 regions from RNA transcripts. HTBI primers primed a first-round RT-PCR, and a second-round multiplex PCR followed. One entry per CDR3 protein, called by TCRdb with MiXCR from the multiplex PCR reads. The data show 1 million to 1.3 million distinct CDR3 sequences, around a third seen once. The sample comprised peripheral blood or thyroid tissue (not recorded which). These receptors were taken from an adult man with Graves' hyperthyroidism.

This clonotype was seen ten or more times. The chain carries TRBV5-6 and TRBJ1-2, with a weak D call TRBD1 (5 bases). Trimming took off 0 bases at V and 7 bases at J, with 13 bases between the two ends. This CDR3 is built from 14 residues. Germline lookup yields CDR1 SGHDT and CDR2 YYEEEE. The chain's CDR3 is CASSLGGLNLGYTF. CDR3 coding DNA: TGTGCCAGCAGCTTGGGGGGCCTGAATCTTGGCTACACCTTC.

This clonotype was seen repeatedly, ten times or more. The CDR3 loop reads CASSSVVGGNTIYF. In DNA form, the CDR3 reads TGTGCCAGCAGCTCCGTCGTGGGGGGAAACACCATATATTTT. V and J are TRBV7-8 and TRBJ1-3; D remains unclear. The CDR3 is 14 residues long. The germline gives CDR1 SGHVS, CDR2 FQNEAQ. V lost 4 bases to trimming and J lost 4 bases, with 11 bases between them.

This clonotype was detected ten times or more. This chain uses TRBV5-1 with TRBJ2-7; D assignment may be TRBD1 or TRBD2 (5 bases each). The length of the CDR3 is 15 residues. V was trimmed by 3 bases and J by 5 bases, leaving 18 bases between them. Germline lookup yields CDR1 SGHRS and CDR2 YFSETQ. CDR3 sequence: CASSSGTLGIDEQYF. The CDR3 coding sequence is TGCGCCAGCAGCTCCGGGACCCTCGGAATAGACGAGCAGTACTTC.

This clonotype has a handful of counts. This rearrangement joins TRBV5-6 to TRBJ1-5, with 7 positions matching TRBD1. Losses at the gene ends were 0 bases for V and 2 bases for J; bases not matched to a gene: 5. This CDR3 is 16 amino acids long. Per the germline V gene, CDR1 is SGHDT and CDR2 is YYEEEE. The CDR3 is CASSLGGGSGNQPQHF. The CDR3 DNA sequence: TGTGCCAGCAGCTTGGGAGGGGGCAGCGGCAATCAGCCCCAGCATTTT.

This clonotype was found a few times. The chain links TRBV19 to TRBJ2-6; weak D call: TRBD1 (6 bases). Germline CDR1 and CDR2: LNHDA and SQIVND (reference sequence). The CDR3 covers 14 residues. The V end lost 6 bases, the J end lost 2 bases, and 8 bases lay between the germline ends. CDR3 in amino acids: CASSWTAGANVLTF. CDR3 DNA sequence: TGTGCCAGTAGCTGGACAGCTGGGGCCAACGTCCTGACTTTC.

A note on this clonotype: The DNA is left out, because the CDR3 cannot be placed on it with certainty; the CDR3 is given as TCRdb lists it. The chain combines TRBV7-9 with TRBJ1-2. Germline V gene data show CDR1 as SEHNR and CDR2 as FQNEAQ (reference sequence). The CDR3 region is 19 residues in length, termini included. This CDR3 is CASSFYICSAPGGGYGYTF.

This clonotype was seen a few times. The chain employs TRBV5-8 and TRBJ2-7; D is uncertain. The CDR3 spans 14 residues. Germline CDR1 reads SGHTS; CDR2 reads YDEGEE. The V end was cut by 4 bases, the J end by 1 base, with 12 bases between. The CDR3 here is CASSATAASYEQYF. The CDR3 coding sequence is TGTGCCAGCAGCGCAACGGCCGCATCCTACGAGCAGTACTTC.

Remarks on this clonotype: A much larger clone differs from this one at a single base, so this may be a read error. The chain employs TRBV29-1 and TRBJ1-1; 9 bases are a match to TRBD1. The V gene's germline CDR1 is SQVTM and CDR2 ANQGSEA. The ends lost 4 bases at V and 5 bases at J; junction bases unmatched: 17. The CDR3 consists of 17 residues. CDR3 in amino acids: CSVVDGGGGQGLTEAFF. The CDR3 nucleotides read TGCAGCGTTGTCGACGGCGGCGGCGGACAGGGGTTAACTGAAGCTTTCTTT.

This clonotype was seen a handful of times. V is TRBV6-5 and J is TRBJ1-2, with a weak D call TRBD1 (5 bases). Germline-derived CDR1 and CDR2 are MNHEY and SVGAGI. V lost 4 bases, J lost 8 bases, and 23 bases lay in between. The CDR3 runs to 16 residues. CDR3: CASSSEAGLSLGGYTF. For the CDR3, the DNA is TGTGCCAGCAGTTCGGAGGCAGGGTTAAGTTTGGGAGGCTACACCTTC.

This clonotype was found a few times. V and J are TRBV28 and TRBJ2-5; D is perhaps TRBD2 (5 bases). The CDR3 covers 15 residues. Deletions cut 3 bases from V and 4 bases from J, with 15 bases between. Germline loops: CDR1 MDHEN, CDR2 SYDVKM. Written as DNA, the CDR3 is TGTGCCAGCAGTTTCTTGGACTTAGGAGTAGAGACCCAGTACTTC. Its translation is CASSFLDLGVETQYF. Combining the CDR3 with reference TRBV28 and TRBJ2-5 gives the whole variable domain DVKVTQSSRYLVKRTGEKVFLECVQDMDHENMFWYRQDPGLGLRLIYFSYDVKMKEKGDIPEGYSVSREKKERFSLILESASTNQTSMYLCASSFLDLGVETQYFGPGTRLLVL.

The rearrangement joins TRBV6-5 to TRBJ2-7, with 16 bases matching TRBD2. The CDR3 runs to 19 residues. V gave up 4 bases and J gave up 0 bases; unmatched junction bases: 9. CDR1 and CDR2 (germline): MNHEY, SVGAGI. The DNA for the CDR3 is TGTGCCAGCAGTTCATCCGGGACTAGCGGGAGGGCCGCCTCCTACGAGCAGTACTTC. Amino acids: CASSSSGTSGRAASYEQYF.

This clonotype has a count of ten or more. The chain recombines TRBV7-6 with TRBJ1-3; D gene uncertain. Trimming cost V 0 bases and J 1 base, with 13 bases left between them. This CDR3 comprises 17 residues. Germline V gives CDR1 SGHVS, CDR2 FNYEAQ. CDR3 residues: CASSLARRASSGNTIYF. CDR3 nucleotide sequence: TGTGCCAGCAGCTTAGCGCGGAGGGCCTCTTCTGGAAACACCATATATTTT.

The chain uses TRBV10-3 and TRBJ2-7; D is possibly TRBD1 or TRBD2 (5 bases each). Germline CDR1 and CDR2: ENHRY and SYGVKD. V was clipped by 11 bases and J by 7 bases, with 27 bases between them. There are 15 residues in the CDR3. CDR3 region: CASRTNTGAALEQYF. CDR3 bases: TGTGCCTCTCGAACCAATACCGGGGCTGCCTTGGAGCAGTACTTC.

The genes are TRBV7-9 and TRBJ2-7, with 10 bases lining up with TRBD2. After removal of 6 bases from V and 0 bases from J, the junction contained 11 bases not matched to a gene. The CDR3 contains 17 residues. Per the germline V gene, CDR1 is SEHNR and CDR2 is FQNEAQ (reference sequence). CDR3: CASSAQHRTSGSYEQYF. The CDR3 region has the DNA TGTGCCAGCAGTGCTCAACACCGGACTAGCGGCTCCTACGAGCAGTACTTC.

The chain recombines TRBV5-6 with TRBJ1-6, with D unresolved. CDR1 SGHDT and CDR2 YYEEEE come from the germline V gene. This CDR3 comprises 16 residues. Trimming took off 2 bases at V and 14 bases at J, with 23 bases between the two ends. CDR3 region: CASSFGSEVLYSALHF. CDR3 bases: TGTGCCAGCAGCTTTGGCAGTGAGGTTCTATATTCGGCCCTCCACTTT.

Worth noting for this clonotype: This sequence may be a read error, since a much larger clone differs from it by one base. The chain is built from TRBV10-3 and TRBJ1-2; the D gene is possibly TRBD1 (5 bases). The CDR3 is made up of 15 amino acids. Germline V lookup: CDR1 ENHRY, CDR2 SYGVKD. The CDR3 region is CASSLSGHGAYGYTF. CDR3 bases: TGTGCCAGCAGTTTATCAGGACATGGGGCCTATGGCTACACCTTC.

This chain connects TRBV28 to TRBJ2-7; weak D call: TRBD2 (6 bases). The CDR3 contains 13 residues. The V end lost 8 bases, the J end lost 6 bases, and 17 bases lay between the germline ends. Per the germline V gene, CDR1 is MDHEN and CDR2 is SYDVKM. CDR3 in amino acids: CASEGLAGCEQYF. Written as DNA, the CDR3 is TGTGCCAGCGAGGGACTCGCGGGCTGCGAGCAGTACTTC.

This clonotype was detected many times. J is TRBJ2-2 and V is TRBV10-3; 7 positions agree with TRBD1. The length of the CDR3 is 14 residues. V lost 5 bases to trimming and J lost 3 bases; unmatched junction nucleotides: 3. CDR1 and CDR2 (germline): ENHRY, SYGVKD. The CDR3 DNA follows: TGTGCCATCAGTTACACAGGGGACACCGGGGAGCTGTTTTTT. Translated, it gives CAISYTGDTGELFF.

At least ten counts were recorded for this clonotype. This rearrangement joins TRBV9 to TRBJ1-1; D remains ambiguous. The germline gives CDR1 SGDLS, CDR2 YYNGEE. The V end lost 3 bases, the J end lost 11 bases, and 17 bases lay between the germline ends. The CDR3 contains 13 residues. CDR3 region: CASSGGREDRAFF. The CDR3 DNA follows: TGTGCCAGCAGCGGAGGGAGGGAGGATCGGGCTTTCTTT.

The rearrangement links TRBV10-2 to TRBJ1-2, with TRBD1 as a possible D gene (6 bases). The CDR3 loop spans 13 amino acids. Looked up from germline, CDR1 is WSHSY and CDR2 is SAAADI. V dropped 1 base and J dropped 13 bases, with 16 bases sitting between them. DNA of the CDR3: TGCGCCAGCAGTGAGTTTCACAGGGTCGCAGTCACCTTC. It codes for CASSEFHRVAVTF.

This clonotype turned up a few times. The chain carries TRBV20-1 and TRBJ2-2; D is possibly TRBD1 or TRBD2 (5 bases each). Trimming left V 3 bases short and J 0 bases short, with 14 bases between. This CDR3 is 16 amino acids long. Germline lookup yields CDR1 DFQATT and CDR2 SNEGSKA (reference sequence). As DNA, the CDR3 is TGCAGTGCTAGGGTCGGGGCAGGCCCGAACACCGGGGAGCTGTTTTTT. Protein sequence: CSARVGAGPNTGELFF.

CDR3 protein: CATSDQGPGSNQPQHF. The CDR3 nucleotides read TGTGCCACCAGTGATCAGGGGCCGGGGAGCAATCAGCCCCAGCATTTT. The chain has TRBV24-1 and TRBJ1-5, with D possibly TRBD1 on 6 matching bases. V lost 3 bases, J lost 1 base, and 12 bases lay in between. Germline CDR1 reads KGHDR; CDR2 reads SFDVKD. This CDR3 has 16 amino acids.

In its sample, this clonotype was seen a few times. The V and J genes are TRBV2 and TRBJ2-7; TRBD1 is a possible D gene (6 bases). The CDR3 is 14 amino acids. CDR1 is SNHLY, CDR2 FYNNEI, per germline. The V end was cut by 7 bases, the J end by 4 bases, with 17 bases between. CDR3 amino acids: CASKVRQAGYEQYF. The CDR3 nucleotides are TGTGCCAGCAAAGTCAGACAGGCCGGGTACGAGCAGTACTTC. Full variable domain (outside the CDR3, taken from reference TRBV2 and TRBJ2-7): EPEVTQTPSHQVTQMGQEVILRCVPISNHLYFYWYRQILGQKVEFLVSFYNNEISEKSEIFDDQFSVERPDGSNFTLKIRSTKLEDSAMYFCASKVRQAGYEQYFGPGTRLTVT.

There are many counts of this clonotype. The J gene is TRBJ2-5, the V gene TRBV20-1, with 11 bases identical to TRBD1. The junction had 2 bases not matched to a gene; V was cut back by 1 base and J by 4 bases. In germline, CDR1 is DFQATT, CDR2 SNEGSKA (reference sequence). This CDR3 has 14 residues. The CDR3 DNA sequence: TGCAGTGCTAGAGGGGACAGGGGGGGAGAGACCCAGTACTTC. Protein: CSARGDRGGETQYF.

This clonotype showed up many times. In DNA, the CDR3 is TGCGCCAGCAGCCAGTCAGCTACCTTAGAGACCCAGTACTTC. Encoded protein: CASSQSATLETQYF. The J gene is TRBJ2-5, the V gene TRBV4-1; D is unresolved. V shed 3 bases and J shed 4 bases, with 12 bases lying between them. Germline CDR1 MGHRA, CDR2 YSYEKL. The CDR3 has 14 residues.